The rows below give T cell receptor beta chains drawn from one sample of a study of blood T cell repertoires in COVID-19. This table comes from immunoSEQ multiplex PCR, and its TCRdb copy is limited to in-frame clones, with some not included. The sample carries about 120,000 clones, under 95% recorded once. The sample consisted of peripheral blood. These receptor sequences come from a man aged 60 to 75 with COVID-19, enrolled during active disease. CDR3s include the opening cysteine and the closing phenylalanine or tryptophan. D genes are given only for firm matches. Expanded clones are given a class, and other clones once, few, many or no size at all.

j_call d_call clone_size v_call cdr3_aa cdr3_nt
TRBJ2-7 NA few TRBV7-2 CASSSLMTYEQYF TGTGCCAGCAGCTCCCTCATGACTTACGAGCAGTACTTC
TRBJ2-1 TRBD2 NA TRBV7-9 CASSLVSGRASEQFF TGTGCCAGCAGCTTAGTTAGCGGGAGGGCCAGTGAGCAGTTCTTC
TRBJ2-3 NA once TRBV6-5 CASSYVGGRTDTQYF TGTGCCAGCAGTTACGTCGGCGGCCGCACAGATACGCAGTATTTT
TRBJ1-5 TRBD1 NA TRBV6-5 CASTTGVQPQHF TGTGCCAGTACAACAGGGGTTCAGCCCCAGCATTTT
TRBJ2-7 TRBD2 NA TRBV19 CASSIGLADYEQYF TGTGCCAGTAGTATAGGGCTAGCGGACTACGAGCAGTACTTC
TRBJ1-1 TRBD1 NA TRBV3-1/TRBV3-2 CASSHTGDLGDTEAFF TGTGCCAGCAGCCATACAGGGGACTTAGGGGACACTGAAGCTTTCTTT
TRBJ2-1 TRBD2 NA TRBV18 CASSPQGGAYNEQFF TGTGCCAGCTCACCCCAGGGAGGGGCCTACAATGAGCAGTTCTTC
TRBJ2-1 TRBD2 NA TRBV28 CASSLAGLAGPNEQFF TGTGCCAGCAGTTTAGCGGGACTAGCGGGACCAAATGAGCAGTTCTTC
TRBJ2-7 NA NA TRBV7-8 CASSLVSGTPYEQYF TGTGCCAGCAGCTTAGTTTCCGGGACACCCTACGAGCAGTACTTC
TRBJ1-1 NA NA TRBV28 CASSFPGMNTEAFF TGTGCCAGCAGTTTCCCGGGGATGAACACTGAAGCTTTCTTT
TRBJ2-7 TRBD2 NA TRBV3-1/TRBV3-2 CASSQAGTSNRYEQYF TGTGCCAGCAGCCAAGCCGGGACTAGTAACCGCTACGAGCAGTACTTC
TRBJ2-3 NA NA TRBV7-7 CASSLAETDTQYF TGTGCTAGCAGCTTAGCGGAGACAGATACGCAGTATTTT
TRBJ2-7 NA NA TRBV11-3 CASSFGRAEYF TGTGCCAGCAGCTTCGGCAGGGCTGAGTACTTC
TRBJ1-6 TRBD1 NA TRBV6-5 CASSYSSGGWDSPLHF TGTGCCAGCAGTTACTCCTCAGGGGGCTGGGATTCACCCCTCCACTTT
TRBJ1-1 NA NA TRBV7-6 CASRDRGDTEAFF TGTGCCAGCAGAGATAGGGGCGACACTGAAGCTTTCTTT
TRBJ1-3 TRBD1 NA TRBV5-1 CASSSGTGTGNTIYF TGCGCCAGCAGCTCTGGGACAGGGACAGGAAACACCATATATTTT
TRBJ2-5 NA NA TRBV18 CASSPNRGDFQETQYF TGTGCCAGCTCACCCAATCGTGGGGACTTTCAAGAGACCCAGTACTTC
TRBJ2-2 NA NA TRBV5-1 CASSLEVDSPGELFF TGCGCCAGCAGCTTGGAAGTAGACTCCCCCGGGGAGCTGTTTTTT
TRBJ2-2 TRBD1 many TRBV5-1 CASSLGAGGANTGELFF TGCGCCAGCAGCTTGGGCGCAGGGGGCGCGAACACCGGGGAGCTGTTTTTT
TRBJ1-4 NA NA TRBV10-3 CAISESAQANEKLFF TGTGCCATCAGTGAGTCGGCACAGGCGAATGAAAAACTGTTTTTT
TRBJ2-7 TRBD1 NA TRBV3-1/TRBV3-2 CASSLRQGEYEQYF TGTGCCAGCAGCCTCCGACAGGGAGAATACGAGCAGTACTTC
TRBJ2-2 TRBD2 NA TRBV5-1 CASSLETSSNTGELFF TGCGCCAGCAGCTTGGAGACTAGCAGCAACACCGGGGAGCTGTTTTTT
TRBJ2-1 NA once TRBV30 CAWSVLRRSYNEQFF TGTGCCTGGAGTGTACTCAGGAGGTCCTACAATGAGCAGTTCTTC
TRBJ2-1 TRBD2 NA TRBV5-1 CASSPPNQSGKQFF TGCGCCAGCAGCCCCCCGAATCAGAGCGGGAAGCAGTTCTTC
TRBJ2-5 TRBD2 NA TRBV19 CASSPGSSGYQETQYF TGTGCCAGTAGTCCCGGGTCTAGCGGGTACCAAGAGACCCAGTACTTC
TRBJ1-1 NA NA TRBV6-5 CASREGQRNTEAFF TGTGCCAGCAGGGAGGGTCAGAGGAACACTGAAGCTTTCTTT
TRBJ1-3 NA NA TRBV18 CASSPETGTTAGNTIYF TGTGCCAGCTCACCTGAAACAGGGACGACGGCCGGAAACACCATATATTTT